This TCR beta chain derives from a study of early T cells in non-severe SARS-CoV-2 infection. Study at large: Whole-blood bulk RNA, unsorted, was sequenced, and chains were unpaired.

Each cDNA molecule carried a unique molecular identifier. Each CDR3 protein gets one entry after TCRdb re-called the 5' RACE reads with MiXCR. The sample contains some 54,000 distinct CDR3 sequences, approximately 10% of which appear only once. This CDR3 is built from 13 residues. CDR1 and CDR2 from the germline V gene are DFQATT and SNEGSKA (reference sequence). This chain links TRBV20-1 with TRBJ1-1; D ambiguous. Material for sequencing was whole blood. The TCR was taken from an adult who was a healthcare worker with PCR-confirmed SARS-CoV-2 infection or an uninfected control (not recorded which). CDR3 DNA: TGCAGCCTATTCCTTTCGACCAACACTGAAGCTTTCTTT. The encoded protein is CSLFLSTNTEAFF.